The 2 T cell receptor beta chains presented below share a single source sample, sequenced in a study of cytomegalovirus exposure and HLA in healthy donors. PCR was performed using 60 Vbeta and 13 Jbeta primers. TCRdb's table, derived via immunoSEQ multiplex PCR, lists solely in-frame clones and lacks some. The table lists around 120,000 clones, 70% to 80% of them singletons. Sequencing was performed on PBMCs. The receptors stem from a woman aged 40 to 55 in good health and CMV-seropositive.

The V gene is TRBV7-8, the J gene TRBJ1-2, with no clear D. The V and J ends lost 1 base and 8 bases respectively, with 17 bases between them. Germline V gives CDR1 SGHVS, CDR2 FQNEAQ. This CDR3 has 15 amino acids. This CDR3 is CASSLDQAAGFGYTF. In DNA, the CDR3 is TGTGCCAGCAGCTTAGATCAGGCGGCGGGATTCGGCTACACCTTC.

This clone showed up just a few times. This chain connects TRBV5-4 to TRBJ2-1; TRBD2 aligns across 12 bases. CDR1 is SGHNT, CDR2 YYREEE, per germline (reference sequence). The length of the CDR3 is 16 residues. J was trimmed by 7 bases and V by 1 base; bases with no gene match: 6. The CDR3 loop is CASSLPLAGGRNEQFF. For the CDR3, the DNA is TGTGCCAGCAGCTTGCCGCTAGCGGGAGGGAGAAATGAGCAGTTCTTC. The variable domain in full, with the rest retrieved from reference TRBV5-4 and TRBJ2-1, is ETGVTQSPTHLIKTRGQQVTLRCSSQSGHNTVSWYQQALGQGPQFIFQYYREEENGRGNFPPRFSGLQFPNYSSELNVNALELDDSALYLCASSLPLAGGRNEQFFGPGTRLTVL.